This T cell receptor beta chain was identified in a study of cytomegalovirus exposure and HLA in healthy donors. Study results and caveats: An observed cluster of highly shared sequence variants was recorded as a likely sequencing artifact. Later work found that TCR association rates differed between HLA loci; DRB1 had the most and HLA-C the fewest.

Trimming removed 4 bases at V and 0 bases at J, with 18 bases between. CDR1 MGHRA and CDR2 YSYEKL come from the germline V gene. This CDR3 spans 17 amino acids. Both 60 Vbeta primers and 13 Jbeta primers went into the PCR. Assay used: immunoSEQ multiplex PCR; TCRdb lists only in-frame clones, some missing. The data contain some 120,000 clones, about 59% of them singletons. On this clone: Its antigen is still unknown.

Sequencing was done on a sample of PBMCs. The sequence derives from a woman aged 40-49 years in good health and CMV-seropositive. J is TRBJ1-1 and V is TRBV4-1, with no clear D. CDR3 protein: CASSRLGRAVMNTEAFF. The CDR3 DNA is TGCGCCAGCAGCCGGTTAGGGAGGGCAGTTATGAACACTGAAGCTTTCTTT.